This TCR beta chain was obtained from a study of shared clonotypes between healthy human individuals. The germline V gene has CDR1 SGDLS and CDR2 YYNGEE. Deletions cut 3 bases from V and 4 bases from J, with 11 bases between. The CDR3 extends over 13 amino acids. The assay was immunoSEQ multiplex PCR, and TCRdb's table has in-frame clones only and misses some. The table shows some 2,100,000 clones, with 95% occurring only once. This sequence originates from a man aged 18-30 years in good health. Source material: naive CD4+ T cells sorted from blood. The subset here: CD45RA+ positively selected. The chain uses TRBV9 and TRBJ2-7; TRBD1 might be the D (5 bases). CDR3 DNA sequence: TGTGCCAGCAGCGGATCCCAGGGTTACGAGCAGTACTTC. It yields the protein CASSGSQGYEQYF.